The 20 T cell receptor beta chains given below trace back to one sample, sequenced in a study of spatial heterogeneity in lung cancer (dated 2019 in TCRdb). Libraries were constructed by 5' RACE. The instrument given in TCRdb is NextSeq 500. The raw public data were reprocessed by TCRdb itself: fastp quality trimming at Q25, MiXCR clonotype calling, in-frame beta chains only. Under each unique CDR3 protein, matching rows form one entry showing the most common genes and DNA. The sample has under 7,500 distinct CDR3 sequences on record, roughly an eighth of them singletons. The top ten constitute approximately 15% of the sample. Reading the label with the study, this specimen's time point is: sample taken at primary tumor resection. Their antigens remain unidentified. What the authors observed across the whole study: The tumor nonsynonymous mutation count correlated with the number of expanded intratumoral alpha and beta TCRs.

The sequencing here drew on lung tumor tissue, taken at surgery. These receptors all stem from a female donor with early-stage non-small cell lung cancer.

The genes are TRBV9 and TRBJ2-1; no clear D. Germline V gene sequence: CDR1 SGDLS, CDR2 YYNGEE. The CDR3 contains 13 residues. Trimming removed 2 bases at V and 7 bases at J, with 10 bases between. The CDR3 nucleotides are TGTGCCAGCAGCGTTAATGACGGGAATGAGCAGTTCTTC. Amino acids: CASSVNDGNEQFF.

In its sample, this clonotype is medium-sized. V usage is TRBV7-2 and J usage is TRBJ2-5, with D perhaps TRBD2 (5 bases). The CDR3 contains 15 residues. CDR1 is SGHTA and CDR2 is FQGNSA in the germline V gene. V lost 2 bases and J 1 base, leaving 11 bases between the germline ends. This CDR3 is CASSLLGVLQETQYF. The CDR3 bases are TGTGCCAGCAGCTTACTCGGGGTCCTCCAAGAGACCCAGTACTTC.

By its share, this clonotype is medium-sized. This chain uses TRBV6-2 or TRBV6-3 with TRBJ2-3; TRBD1 might be the D (5 bases). The CDR3 spans 12 residues. Trimming stripped 2 bases from V and 6 bases from J, with 6 bases between. The V gene's germline CDR1 is MNHEY and CDR2 SVGEGT. DNA for the CDR3: TGTGCCAGCAGTTACCGACAGGATACGCAGTATTTT. It yields the protein CASSYRQDTQYF.

Judged by abundance, this clonotype is medium-sized. This chain connects TRBV28 to TRBJ2-5, with D unresolved. Germline CDR1 MDHEN, CDR2 SYDVKM. The CDR3 totals 11 residues. Trimming shortened V by 5 bases and J by 12 bases, and 13 bases separated the two germline ends. The CDR3 loop is CASSHDVKKYF. The CDR3, as DNA: TGTGCCAGCAGTCACGACGTGAAGAAGTACTTC.

By share of the sample, this clonotype is medium-sized. The chain has TRBV20-1 and TRBJ2-7, with TRBD2 matching 11 bases. The germline CDR1 and CDR2 sequences are DFQATT and SNEGSKA (reference sequence). This CDR3 region has 14 residues. J lost 2 bases, V lost 4 bases, and 4 bases had no gene match. CDR3 bases: TGCAGTGCTATCCTAGCGGGAGGCACCTACGAGCAGTACTTC. Amino acids: CSAILAGGTYEQYF.

The rearrangement links TRBV5-5 to TRBJ2-7; D is perhaps TRBD1 or TRBD2 (6 bases each). With 3 bases removed from V and 3 bases from J, the gap between germline ends came to 13 bases. Germline CDR1 reads SGHKS; CDR2 reads YYEKEE (reference sequence). The CDR3 length is 14 residues. The CDR3 spells CASSWGADSYEQYF. DNA of the CDR3: TGTGCCAGCAGCTGGGGGGCGGACAGCTACGAGCAGTACTTC.

The V gene is TRBV12-3 or TRBV12-4, the J gene TRBJ2-1; 8 bases map to TRBD2. The CDR3 spans 16 residues. Trimming removed 1 base from V and 7 bases from J; junction bases left unmatched: 9. The chain's CDR3 is CASSLGDGRGRNEQFF. As DNA, the CDR3 is TGTGCCAGCAGTTTAGGGGACGGGAGGGGCAGAAATGAGCAGTTCTTC.

This clonotype is medium-sized (0.01 to 0.1%) in the sample. The chain joins TRBV4-2 to TRBJ2-1; D perhaps matches TRBD2 (5 bases). CDR3 length: 17 amino acids. V gave up 0 bases and J gave up 0 bases, with 12 bases separating them. Germline CDR1 reads LGHNA; CDR2 reads YNFKEQ. The CDR3 region has the DNA TGTGCCAGCAGCCAAGATCGGGGAGCGAGCTCCTACAATGAGCAGTTCTTC. Protein: CASSQDRGASSYNEQFF.

This clonotype qualifies as medium-sized. This chain links TRBV7-9 with TRBJ2-5, with 8 bases fitting TRBD2. Germline loops: CDR1 SEHNR, CDR2 FQNEAQ (reference sequence). With 4 bases clipped from V and 5 bases from J, the junction kept 9 bases outside the gene matches. The CDR3 totals 15 residues. CDR3 coding DNA: TGTGCCAGCAGCTCCCCGGGACTAGGCCTGGAGACCCAGTACTTC. Protein: CASSSPGLGLETQYF.

This clonotype counts as medium-sized (0.01 to 0.1%). This rearrangement joins TRBV7-9 to TRBJ1-1; 9 nucleotides agree with TRBD1. CDR1 and CDR2 from the germline V gene are SEHNR and FQNEAQ (reference sequence). The ends lost 2 bases at V and 11 bases at J; junction bases unmatched: 12. The CDR3 is 15 residues long. CDR3 region: CASSLSSGTGMVAFF. CDR3 nucleotide sequence: TGTGCCAGCAGCTTATCGTCGGGGACAGGGATGGTTGCTTTCTTT.

J is TRBJ2-5 and V is TRBV24-1, with 8 positions matching TRBD1. The CDR3 has 16 amino acids. With 9 bases clipped from V and 5 bases from J, the junction kept 16 bases outside the gene matches. Germline CDR1 is KGHDR and CDR2 is SFDVKD. The DNA of the CDR3 is TGTGCCACCTCCTCCCCCGGGACAGGACGTATGGAGACCCAGTACTTC. It codes for CATSSPGTGRMETQYF.

This clonotype is labeled as medium-sized. The chain combines TRBV2 with TRBJ2-5; 12 nucleotides agree with TRBD1. The CDR3 extends over 16 amino acids. The germline V gene has CDR1 SNHLY and CDR2 FYNNEI. V gave up 0 bases and J gave up 5 bases; unmatched junction bases: 4. Here the CDR3 DNA reads TGTGCCAGCAGTGAAGCGCTCGGGACAGGGGGCGAGACCCAGTACTTC. Protein sequence: CASSEALGTGGETQYF.

By frequency in the sample, this clonotype is medium-sized. The rearrangement links TRBV25-1 to TRBJ2-7; 7 bases agree with TRBD1. The CDR3 spans 13 residues. J gave up 5 bases and V 6 bases, and 7 bases lay outside the gene matches. Per the germline V gene, CDR1 is MGHDK and CDR2 is SYGVNS. The DNA for the CDR3 is TGTGCCAGCAGAAAAGGGGGCTACAACGAGCAGTACTTC. Translated: CASRKGGYNEQYF.

This clonotype was detected ten times or more. The CDR3 protein is CASSPKGGNQPQHF. The DNA for the CDR3 is TGTGCCAGCAGCCCCAAGGGCGGCAATCAGCCCCAGCATTTT. V and J are TRBV7-9 and TRBJ1-5; D gene uncertain. CDR1 is SEHNR and CDR2 is FQNEAQ in the germline V gene (reference sequence). This CDR3 comprises 14 residues. V dropped 5 bases and J dropped 2 bases, with 10 bases sitting between them.

This clonotype was seen repeatedly, ten times or more. The J gene is TRBJ2-3, the V gene TRBV6-2 or TRBV6-3; 7 bases map to TRBD2. The CDR3 loop spans 13 amino acids. V dropped 6 bases and J dropped 10; count of bases not matched to a gene: 10. Germline CDR1 reads MNHEY; CDR2 reads SVGEGT. In DNA, the CDR3 is TGTGCCAGCAGACCTACAGATGGGAGGGCGCAGTATTTT. It yields the protein CASRPTDGRAQYF.

In DNA form, the CDR3 reads TGTGCCACCAGTGGTACCGGACAGCACTACGAGCAGTACTTC. Its protein product is CATSGTGQHYEQYF. The rearrangement uses TRBV24-1 and TRBJ2-7, with a possible D match to TRBD1 (6 bases). The CDR3 contains 14 residues. The germline V gene has CDR1 KGHDR and CDR2 SFDVKD. Between the trimmed V and J ends, which lost 5 bases and 3 bases, there was a span of 13 bases.

This clonotype is labeled as medium-sized. The genes are TRBV4-1 and TRBJ2-1, with a tentative D call TRBD2 (6 bases). Germline V gives CDR1 MGHRA, CDR2 YSYEKL. The CDR3 contains 15 residues. V lost 6 bases, J lost 1 base, and 13 bases lay in between. The CDR3, as DNA: TGCGCCAGCAGTTCCGAGGGACTTTCCTACAATGAGCAGTTCTTC. Its translation is CASSSEGLSYNEQFF.

At least ten counts were recorded for this clonotype. The chain recombines TRBV12-3 or TRBV12-4 with TRBJ2-1, with 8 bases lining up with TRBD2. The CDR3 totals 16 residues. V gave up 6 bases and J gave up 4 bases; unmatched junction bases: 11. CDR3: CASSEGVAGRYNEQFF. Here the CDR3 DNA reads TGTGCCAGCAGCGAGGGAGTAGCGGGAAGATACAATGAGCAGTTCTTC.

In its sample, this clonotype ranks as medium-sized. The chain couples TRBV12-3 or TRBV12-4 to TRBJ1-2, with TRBD1 matching over 9 bases. With V trimmed by 4 bases and J by 5 bases, 5 bases remained unmatched. The length of the CDR3 is 14 residues. The CDR3 DNA reads TGTGCCAGCAGTTCTCCCGGGACAGGGTATGGCTACACCTTC. Its protein product is CASSSPGTGYGYTF.

The rearrangement links TRBV7-9 to TRBJ2-7; 9 bases align to TRBD1. CDR3 size: 13 residues. Germline CDR1 reads SEHNR; CDR2 reads FQNEAQ (reference sequence). Unmatched junction bases numbered 4, after V lost 5 bases and J lost 5 bases. The CDR3 region is CASSQDRGDEQYF. CDR3 nucleotides: TGTGCCAGCAGCCAGGACAGGGGCGACGAGCAGTACTTC.